A selection of T cell receptor beta chains follows, all from one sample in a study of blood T cell repertoires in COVID-19. This table comes from immunoSEQ multiplex PCR, and its TCRdb copy is limited to in-frame clones, with some not included. The data show tens of thousands of clones, about 90% seen once. Specimen: peripheral blood. The source is a man aged 50 to 60 with COVID-19, enrolled during active disease. Both conserved end residues are part of each CDR3. D genes are given only for firm matches. Some rows mark clone size as missing; the rest say once, few, many or name a class of expanded clone.

V	size	J	D	CDR3	DNA
TRBV15	-	TRBJ1-2	-	CATSRDRRGSVGYGYTF	TGTGCCACCAGCAGAGATCGACGCGGGTCGGTGGGCTATGGCTACACCTTC
TRBV7-3	-	TRBJ2-1	TRBD2	CASSPAGLAGAEQFF	TGTGCCAGCAGCCCCGCGGGACTAGCGGGAGCTGAGCAGTTCTTC
TRBV4-2	-	TRBJ2-1	-	CASSQAGGGLEQFF	TGTGCCAGCAGCCAAGCCGGGGGAGGACTAGAGCAGTTCTTC
TRBV5-1	-	TRBJ2-2	TRBD2	CASSLSAGGGGELFF	TGCGCCAGCAGCTTGTCGGCGGGAGGCGGCGGGGAGCTGTTTTTT
TRBV3-1/TRBV3-2	-	TRBJ2-1	TRBD2	CASSQVIGRRNEQFF	TGTGCCAGCAGCCAAGTAATCGGGAGGCGAAATGAGCAGTTCTTC
TRBV5-1	-	TRBJ2-2	TRBD1	CASSFTGGTGELFF	TGCGCCAGCAGCTTTACAGGGGGCACCGGGGAGCTGTTTTTT
TRBV19	-	TRBJ2-1	-	CASSIAALPGGQFF	TGTGCCAGTAGTATAGCGGCCCTCCCCGGAGGGCAGTTCTTC
TRBV2	-	TRBJ2-5	TRBD2	CASTVSSGRLQTQYF	TGTGCCAGTACCGTGAGTAGCGGGAGGTTGCAGACCCAGTACTTC
TRBV30	-	TRBJ1-5	TRBD1	CAFRDSAYQPQHF	TGTGCCTTCCGGGACAGCGCCTATCAGCCCCAGCATTTT
TRBV5-1	-	TRBJ2-2	TRBD2	CASSLRGAGLAEVANTGELFF	TGCGCCAGCAGCTTGAGGGGCGCGGGACTAGCGGAGGTCGCGAACACCGGGGAGCTGTTTTTT
TRBV9	-	TRBJ1-2	TRBD1	CASSVATGGIPYTF	TGTGCCAGCAGCGTAGCTACAGGGGGCATACCCTACACCTTC
TRBV18	-	TRBJ1-2	-	CASSRRDIGSGYTF	TGTGCCAGCTCACGCCGGGACATCGGCAGTGGCTACACCTTC
TRBV5-1	-	TRBJ2-1	-	CASSLAGLYNEQFF	TGCGCCAGCAGCTTGGCTGGACTCTACAATGAGCAGTTCTTC
TRBV20-1	once	TRBJ2-7	TRBD2	CSASGRVEQYF	TGCAGTGCTAGCGGGAGGGTTGAGCAGTACTTC
TRBV4-2	-	TRBJ1-1	-	CASSPRVGGYRAFF	TGTGCCAGCAGCCCTAGAGTAGGGGGATATCGGGCTTTCTTT
TRBV3-1/TRBV3-2	once	TRBJ2-7	-	CASSQGGGPYF	TGTGCCAGCAGCCAAGGGGGAGGCCCGTACTTC
TRBV18	-	TRBJ1-4	-	CASSLSRATNEKLFF	TGTGCCAGCTCACTTTCACGGGCAACTAATGAAAAACTGTTTTTT
TRBV27	-	TRBJ2-6	-	CASSFGAYSGANVLTF	TGTGCCAGCAGTTTTGGGGCCTACTCTGGGGCCAACGTCCTGACTTTC
TRBV5-8	once	TRBJ1-1	TRBD1	CASSFPRGSTTEAFF	TGTGCCAGCAGCTTCCCCAGGGGGAGTACAACTGAAGCTTTCTTT
TRBV6-2/TRBV6-3	-	TRBJ2-1	-	CASSRQLRGNEQFF	TGTGCCAGCAGCCGACAGTTACGAGGCAATGAGCAGTTCTTC
TRBV11-2	once	TRBJ1-4	-	CASSLDIGSEELFF	TGTGCCAGCAGCTTAGATATAGGGAGTGAGGAACTGTTTTTT
TRBV6-5	-	TRBJ2-7	TRBD1	CASSDPGQGDEQYF	TGTGCCAGCAGCGACCCGGGACAGGGCGACGAGCAGTACTTC
TRBV28	-	TRBJ1-5	TRBD1	CASSLDSRNRGRRYSNQPQHF	TGTGCCAGCAGTTTAGATTCCCGGAACAGGGGGAGGAGGTATAGCAATCAGCCCCAGCATTTT
TRBV5-4	-	TRBJ1-2	TRBD1	CASSVDRGGYTF	TGTGCCAGCAGCGTGGACAGGGGGGGCTACACCTTC
TRBV5-4	-	TRBJ2-1	TRBD2	CASSLGGGRAYNEQFF	TGTGCCAGCAGCTTGGGTGGCGGGAGGGCGTACAATGAGCAGTTCTTC
TRBV6-1	-	TRBJ2-3	-	CASSEAGSTQYF	TGTGCCAGCAGTGAAGCCGGGAGTACGCAGTATTTT
TRBV5-4	once	TRBJ1-1	-	CASSAGTRGNTEAFF	TGTGCCAGCAGCGCCGGGACACGGGGGAACACTGAAGCTTTCTTT
TRBV5-1	-	TRBJ1-1	TRBD1	CASSLDGTENTEAFF	TGCGCCAGCAGCTTGGACGGGACAGAGAACACTGAAGCTTTCTTT
TRBV7-2	-	TRBJ2-7	TRBD2	CASSAIAGGLYEQYF	TGTGCCAGCAGCGCTATAGCGGGAGGGCTTTACGAGCAGTACTTC